The clone carrying this TCR beta chain was counted a few times. The data were obtained in a study of blood T cell repertoires in COVID-19. The germline CDR1 and CDR2 sequences are SGHNT and YENEEA. The trim removed 5 bases at V and 3 bases at J, leaving 8 bases unmatched. The CDR3 has 17 residues. Original data processing: Estimation of nucleated cell counts relied on the amplification of reference gene primers. Profiling relied on immunoSEQ multiplex PCR, and the TCRdb table lists in-frame clones only, not all of them. From that table come the V and J calls and clone size; the DNA was used to work out D and trimming. The data hold around 230,000 clones, with roughly 88% observed a single time.

The TCR originated in a man aged 40-49 years who had recovered from COVID-19. The chain is built from TRBV11-3 and TRBJ2-2, with 11 bases identical to TRBD1. The sample taken for sequencing was peripheral blood. The CDR3 loop reads CASSPGQGAVDTGELFF. The CDR3 DNA follows: TGTGCCAGCAGCCCCGGACAGGGGGCCGTGGACACCGGGGAGCTGTTTTTT.